One sample yielded the 24 T cell receptor beta chains listed below, sequenced in a study of human T cells and chemical hapten exposure. Time point given: pre-sensitization, week 0. Treatment given: therapeutic diphenylcyclopropenone sensitization with weekly scalp DPC. TCRdb reprocessed the RACE reads via MiXCR and lists one record per CDR3 protein. The profile shows 85,000 to 120,000 distinct CDR3 sequences, roughly an eighth of them singletons. Sequencing used whole blood, obtained in connection with sensitization to the hapten diphenylcyclopropenone (DPC). The receptors come from a woman in her 50s with alopecia areata. Some clones in this sample may be carry-over from other donors' samples.

This clonotype was seen a handful of times. The rearrangement joins TRBV7-8 to TRBJ1-4; tentative D call: TRBD1 (5 bases). CDR1 and CDR2 (germline): SGHVS, FQNEAQ. The CDR3 length is 18 residues. V was pared by 3 bases and J by 0 bases, with 17 bases between. The CDR3: CASSFIGTANPTNEKLFF. In DNA form, the CDR3 reads TGTGCCAGCAGCTTCATCGGGACGGCAAACCCAACTAATGAAAAACTGTTTTTT.

This clonotype turned up a few times. The chain joins TRBV18 to TRBJ1-2; 7 positions agree with TRBD1. This CDR3 contains 14 residues. V trimming: 1 base; J trimming: 5 bases; junction bases outside the gene matches: 4. Germline CDR1 KGHSH, CDR2 LQKENI. CDR3 protein: CASSPLGTDYGYTF. CDR3 bases: TGTGCCAGCTCACCACTAGGGACAGATTATGGCTACACCTTC. Full variable domain (missing parts from reference TRBV18 and TRBJ1-2): NAGVMQNPRHLVRRRGQEARLRCSPMKGHSHVYWYRQLPEEGLKFMVYLQKENIIDESGMPKERFSAEFPKEGPSILRIQQVVRGDSAAYFCASSPLGTDYGYTFGSGTRLTVV.

This chain connects TRBV5-1 to TRBJ1-1; 8 nucleotides match TRBD1. CDR1 is SGHRS, CDR2 YFSETQ, per germline. The J segment lost 0 bases and the V segment lost 0 bases, leaving 4 bases of the junction unmatched. The CDR3 length is 16 residues. CDR3 sequence reads: CASSLGTGSMNTEAFF. CDR3 sequence (DNA): TGCGCCAGCAGCTTGGGGACAGGGTCTATGAACACTGAAGCTTTCTTT.

The J gene is TRBJ1-5, the V gene TRBV7-9; possible D gene TRBD1, 6 bases. The CDR3 contains 13 residues. Trimming stripped 2 bases from V and 14 bases from J, with 16 bases between. Germline CDR1 and CDR2: SEHNR and FQNEAQ (reference sequence). CDR3 DNA: TGTGCCAGCAGCTTATCCCTTGGGGGCGACAAGCATTTT. Protein product: CASSLSLGGDKHF.

This clonotype was recorded at least ten times. J is TRBJ2-1 and V is TRBV24-1; TRBD1 might be the D (5 bases). The CDR3 totals 13 residues. Germline V gives CDR1 KGHDR, CDR2 SFDVKD. V lost 7 bases and J 5 bases, leaving 11 bases between the germline ends. CDR3 loop: CATRRTSNNEQFF. For the CDR3, the DNA is TGTGCCACCAGGCGGACATCCAACAATGAGCAGTTCTTC.

V usage is TRBV6-2 or TRBV6-3 and J usage is TRBJ2-1; 7 bases are shared with TRBD1. The CDR3 is made up of 16 amino acids. Per the germline V gene, CDR1 is MNHEY and CDR2 is SVGEGT. The J segment lost 3 bases and the V segment lost 7 bases, leaving 12 bases of the junction unmatched. The CDR3 reads CASKEDTGQNYNEQFF. The CDR3 region has the DNA TGTGCCAGCAAAGAAGATACGGGACAGAACTACAATGAGCAGTTCTTC.

This rearrangement joins TRBV6-2 or TRBV6-3 to TRBJ1-5; no reliable D call. V dropped 5 bases and J dropped 4 bases, with 9 bases sitting between them. From germline, CDR1 is MNHEY and CDR2 SVGEGT. This CDR3 has 13 residues. CDR3 in DNA: TGTGCCAGCAGTGATACGGGGAATCAGCCCCAGCATTTT. The encoded protein is CASSDTGNQPQHF.

This clonotype showed up many times. The V call is TRBV9, the J call TRBJ2-1; a possible D gene is TRBD2 (6 bases). Trimming shortened V by 0 bases and J by 2 bases, and 9 bases separated the two germline ends. This CDR3 comprises 15 residues. Germline CDR1 SGDLS, CDR2 YYNGEE. The CDR3 region has the DNA TGTGCCAGCAGCGTAGAGTGGAGGGCCTACAATGAGCAGTTCTTC. Translated: CASSVEWRAYNEQFF.

V and J are TRBV28 and TRBJ1-3; D possibly corresponds to TRBD1 (6 bases). Germline V CDR1 and CDR2: MDHEN, SYDVKM. Trimming took off 7 bases at V and 7 bases at J, with 8 bases between the two ends. The CDR3 length is 11 residues. CDR3 DNA sequence: TGTGCCAGCAAACAGGGTAACACCATATATTTT. As protein: CASKQGNTIYF.

This clonotype was picked up a small number of times. J is TRBJ2-7 and V is TRBV7-6, with 12 bases identical to TRBD2. The CDR3 sequence is 15 residues long. Looked up from germline, CDR1 is SGHVS and CDR2 is FNYEAQ. The ends lost 2 bases at V and 6 bases at J; junction bases unmatched: 5. The CDR3 is CASSLRTSGISEQYF. CDR3 DNA: TGTGCCAGCAGCTTACGGACTAGCGGGATCTCCGAGCAGTACTTC.

This clonotype was seen at least ten times. This chain links TRBV29-1 with TRBJ2-3, with D possibly being TRBD2 (5 bases). Germline V gives CDR1 SQVTM, CDR2 ANQGSEA. The V end was cut by 7 bases, the J end by 5 bases, with 16 bases between. The CDR3 is made up of 13 amino acids. The CDR3 DNA follows: TGCAGCGCTGGTTGGCGCGGAGGAGATACGCAGTATTTT. Amino acid sequence: CSAGWRGGDTQYF.

This clonotype was counted a few times. The V and J genes are TRBV18 and TRBJ2-3; 12 positions match TRBD2. Germline V gene lookup returns CDR1 KGHSH and CDR2 LQKENI. Trimming took 3 bases from V and 5 from J; bases not matched to a gene: 6. The CDR3 sequence is 16 residues long. CDR3 sequence (DNA): TGTGCCAGCTCACCTCGGACTAGCGGGATCTTAGATACGCAGTATTTT. This gives the protein CASSPRTSGILDTQYF.

The rearrangement uses TRBV5-5 and TRBJ2-5; perhaps D is TRBD1 or TRBD2 (7 bases each). The CDR3 length is 14 residues. V lost 3 bases and J 3 bases, leaving 12 bases between the germline ends. Looked up from germline, CDR1 is SGHKS and CDR2 is YYEKEE (reference sequence). The CDR3 DNA follows: TGTGCCAGCAGCTGGCGGGGGACAGAAGAGACCCAGTACTTC. Translating gives CASSWRGTEETQYF.

This chain joins TRBV5-1 and TRBJ2-3; D possibly matches TRBD1 or TRBD2 (5 bases each). This CDR3 is built from 14 residues. Trimming stripped 4 bases from V and 2 bases from J, with 11 bases between. Germline CDR1 SGHRS, CDR2 YFSETQ. CDR3 coding DNA: TGCGCCAGCAGCGTCAGCGGACACACAGATACGCAGTATTTT. As protein: CASSVSGHTDTQYF.

The chain combines TRBV3-1 with TRBJ1-1; D might be TRBD1 (5 bases). This CDR3 is built from 16 residues. V shed 1 base and J shed 3 bases, with 15 bases lying between them. CDR1 LGHDT and CDR2 YNNKEL come from the germline V gene (reference sequence). CDR3 amino acids: CASSQVAQGAYTEAFF. The CDR3 coding sequence is TGTGCCAGCAGCCAAGTCGCGCAGGGAGCCTACACTGAAGCTTTCTTT.

In its sample, this clonotype was seen a few times. The chain joins TRBV6-6 to TRBJ2-7; D may be TRBD1 (6 bases). The CDR3 covers 15 residues. Trimming took off 2 bases at V and 3 bases at J, with 14 bases between the two ends. Germline-derived CDR1 and CDR2 are MNHNY and SVGAGI (reference sequence). The CDR3 region is CASSYGTGRNYEQYF. The DNA of the CDR3 is TGTGCCAGCAGTTACGGCACAGGGAGAAACTACGAGCAGTACTTC.

This clonotype was recorded many times. The chain carries TRBV18 and TRBJ1-6; D is undetermined. The CDR3 consists of 14 residues. Trimming stripped 2 bases from V and 7 bases from J, with 9 bases between. Germline CDR1 and CDR2: KGHSH and LQKENI. CDR3 sequence (DNA): TGTGCCAGCTCACCAACAGATTTGAATTCACCCCTCCACTTT. Translation: CASSPTDLNSPLHF. Full variable domain (remainder filled in from reference TRBV18 and TRBJ1-6): NAGVMQNPRHLVRRRGQEARLRCSPMKGHSHVYWYRQLPEEGLKFMVYLQKENIIDESGMPKERFSAEFPKEGPSILRIQQVVRGDSAAYFCASSPTDLNSPLHFGNGTRLTVT.

The chain combines TRBV19 with TRBJ1-1; D may be TRBD1 (6 bases). V was shortened by 3 bases and J by 3 bases, with 14 bases between the two germline ends. The CDR3 sequence is 15 residues long. CDR1 is LNHDA and CDR2 is SQIVND in the germline V gene (reference sequence). The CDR3 spells CASSIRGAEYTEAFF. The CDR3 DNA follows: TGTGCCAGTAGTATCAGGGGCGCGGAGTACACTGAAGCTTTCTTT.

This clonotype has a handful of counts. The chain combines TRBV28 with TRBJ2-7, with D uncertain. V lost 2 bases and J lost 3, with 5 bases in between. Per the germline V gene, CDR1 is MDHEN and CDR2 is SYDVKM. The CDR3 consists of 12 residues. CDR3 region: CASSLRSYEQYF. The CDR3, as DNA: TGTGCCAGCAGTTTACGAAGCTACGAGCAGTACTTC.

V usage is TRBV2 and J usage is TRBJ1-2, with a weak D call TRBD1 (5 bases). The germline gives CDR1 SNHLY, CDR2 FYNNEI. V was clipped by 5 bases and J by 8 bases, with 12 bases between them. CDR3 length: 12 residues. In DNA form, the CDR3 reads TGTGCCAGCAGTCAATTCGGGGCGGGCTACACCTTC. Encoded protein: CASSQFGAGYTF.

In its sample, this clonotype was seen many times. The gene calls are TRBV6-5 and TRBJ1-6, with 8 bases matching TRBD1. The CDR3 sequence is 17 residues long. V trimming: 2 bases; J trimming: 5 bases; junction bases outside the gene matches: 8. Germline V gene lookup returns CDR1 MNHEY and CDR2 SVGAGI. CDR3 coding DNA: TGTGCCAGCAGTTACGCAGGACAGGGTGCCCATAATTCACCCCTCCACTTT. Translating gives CASSYAGQGAHNSPLHF.

The table lists this clonotype with many counts. V and J are TRBV20-1 and TRBJ2-1; D perhaps matches TRBD2 (5 bases). The germline gives CDR1 DFQATT, CDR2 SNEGSKA (reference sequence). With 0 bases removed from V and 3 bases from J, the gap between germline ends came to 12 bases. CDR3 length: 15 residues. The CDR3 DNA is TGCAGTGCTAGAGACGGGGAGAGGAACTACAATGAGCAGTTCTTC. Its protein is CSARDGERNYNEQFF.

This clonotype was seen only a few times. The V call is TRBV3-1, the J call TRBJ2-1; D gene ambiguous. The germline V gene encodes CDR1 LGHDT and CDR2 YNNKEL (reference sequence). Trimming left V 1 base short and J 6 bases short, with 4 bases between. This CDR3 is built from 12 residues. CDR3 sequence (DNA): TGTGCCAGCAGCCAAGGTTCCAATGAGCAGTTCTTC. Residues: CASSQGSNEQFF.

This clonotype came up a few times. The chain links TRBV5-1 to TRBJ2-7, with 9 bases aligning to TRBD1. V gave up 0 bases and J gave up 3 bases; unmatched junction bases: 10. Germline V CDR1 and CDR2: SGHRS, YFSETQ. There are 17 residues in the CDR3. The CDR3 sequence: CASSLDPPGQGNYEQYF. The CDR3 DNA reads as TGCGCCAGCAGCTTGGACCCGCCAGGACAGGGGAACTACGAGCAGTACTTC. The full variable domain, completed using reference TRBV5-1 and TRBJ2-7, is KAGVTQTPRYLIKTRGQQVTLSCSPISGHRSVSWYQQTPGQGLQFLFEYFSETQRNKGNFPGRFSGRQFSNSRSEMNVSTLELGDSALYLCASSLDPPGQGNYEQYFGPGTRLTVT.